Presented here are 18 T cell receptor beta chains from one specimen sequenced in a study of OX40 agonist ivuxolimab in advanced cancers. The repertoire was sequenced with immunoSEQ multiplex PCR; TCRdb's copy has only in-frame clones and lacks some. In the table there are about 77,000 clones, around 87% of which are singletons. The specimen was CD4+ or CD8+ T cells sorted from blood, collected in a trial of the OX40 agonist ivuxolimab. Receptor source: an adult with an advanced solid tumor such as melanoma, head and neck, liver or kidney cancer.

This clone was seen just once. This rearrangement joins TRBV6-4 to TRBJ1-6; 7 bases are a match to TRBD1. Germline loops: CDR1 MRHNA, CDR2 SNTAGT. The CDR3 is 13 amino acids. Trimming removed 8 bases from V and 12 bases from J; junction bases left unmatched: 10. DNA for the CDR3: TGTGCCAGCCGGAGGGGGCAAGAGGGACCCCTCCACTTT. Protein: CASRRGQEGPLHF.

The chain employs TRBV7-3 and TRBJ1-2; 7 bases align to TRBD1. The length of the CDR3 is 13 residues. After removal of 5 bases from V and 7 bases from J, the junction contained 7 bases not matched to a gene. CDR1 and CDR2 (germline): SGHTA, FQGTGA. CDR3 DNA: TGTGCCAGCAGCCTTGACAGGGAAGGTGGCTACACCTTC. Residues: CASSLDREGGYTF. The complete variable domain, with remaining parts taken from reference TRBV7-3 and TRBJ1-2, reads GAGVSQTPSNKVTEKGKYVELRCDPISGHTALYWYRQSLGQGPEFLIYFQGTGAADDSGLPNDRFFAVRPEGSVSTLKIQRTERGDSAVYLCASSLDREGGYTFGSGTRLTVV.

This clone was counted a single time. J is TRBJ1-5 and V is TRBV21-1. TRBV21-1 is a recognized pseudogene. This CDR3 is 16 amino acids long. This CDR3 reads CASSKSWQHSNQPQHF. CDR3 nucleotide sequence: TGTGCCAGCAGCAAATCGTGGCAGCATAGCAATCAGCCCCAGCATTTT.

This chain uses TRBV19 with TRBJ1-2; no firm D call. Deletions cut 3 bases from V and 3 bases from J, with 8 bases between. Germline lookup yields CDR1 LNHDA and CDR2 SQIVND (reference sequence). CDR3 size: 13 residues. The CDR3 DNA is TGTGCCAGTAGTATTGTGACGGACTATGGCTACACCTTC. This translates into CASSIVTDYGYTF.

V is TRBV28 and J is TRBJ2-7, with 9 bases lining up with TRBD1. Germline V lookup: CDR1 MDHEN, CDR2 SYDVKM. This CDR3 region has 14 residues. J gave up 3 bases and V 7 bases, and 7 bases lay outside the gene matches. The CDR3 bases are TGTGCCAGCAAAGAGGGACAGGGACTCTACGAGCAGTACTTC. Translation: CASKEGQGLYEQYF.

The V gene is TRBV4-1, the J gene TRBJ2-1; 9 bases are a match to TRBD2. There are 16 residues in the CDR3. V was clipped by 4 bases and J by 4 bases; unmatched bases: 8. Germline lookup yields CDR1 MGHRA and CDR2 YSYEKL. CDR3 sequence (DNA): TGCGCCAGCAGCCCTGCTCTGGCGGGAGGGTACAATGAGCAGTTCTTC. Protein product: CASSPALAGGYNEQFF.

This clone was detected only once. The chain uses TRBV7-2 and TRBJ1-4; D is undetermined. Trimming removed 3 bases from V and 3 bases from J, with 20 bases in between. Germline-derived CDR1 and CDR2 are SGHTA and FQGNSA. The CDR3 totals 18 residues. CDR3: CASSLGLQRKEANEKLFF. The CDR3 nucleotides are TGTGCCAGCAGCTTGGGCTTACAAAGGAAGGAGGCTAATGAAAAACTGTTTTTT. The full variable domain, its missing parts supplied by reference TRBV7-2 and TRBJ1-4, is GAGVSQSPSNKVTEKGKDVELRCDPISGHTALYWYRQSLGQGLEFLIYFQGNSAPDKSGLPSDRFSAERTGGSVSTLTIQRTQQEDSAVYLCASSLGLQRKEANEKLFFGSGTQLSVL.

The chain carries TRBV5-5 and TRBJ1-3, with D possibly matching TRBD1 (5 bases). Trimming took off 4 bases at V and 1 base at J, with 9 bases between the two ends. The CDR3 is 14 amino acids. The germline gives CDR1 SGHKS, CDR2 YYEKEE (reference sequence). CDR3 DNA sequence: TGTGCCAGCAGCGCACAGGCTTCTGGAAACACCATATATTTT. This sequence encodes CASSAQASGNTIYF.

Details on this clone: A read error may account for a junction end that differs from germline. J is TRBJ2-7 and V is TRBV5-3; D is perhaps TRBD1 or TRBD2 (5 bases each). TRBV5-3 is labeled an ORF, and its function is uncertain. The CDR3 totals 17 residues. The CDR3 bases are TGTGCCAGAAGCTTGTTTTTGCTCACGATCGGGACCTACGAGCAGCACTTC. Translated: CARSLFLLTIGTYEQHF.

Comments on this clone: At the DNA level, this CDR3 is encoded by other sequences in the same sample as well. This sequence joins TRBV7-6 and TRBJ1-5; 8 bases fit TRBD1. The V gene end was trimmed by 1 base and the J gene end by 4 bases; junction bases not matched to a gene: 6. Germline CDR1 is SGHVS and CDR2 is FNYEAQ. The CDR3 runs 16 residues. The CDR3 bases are TGTGCCAGCAGCTTAGAAGGGACAGGTATAAATCAGCCCCAGCATTTT. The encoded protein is CASSLEGTGINQPQHF.

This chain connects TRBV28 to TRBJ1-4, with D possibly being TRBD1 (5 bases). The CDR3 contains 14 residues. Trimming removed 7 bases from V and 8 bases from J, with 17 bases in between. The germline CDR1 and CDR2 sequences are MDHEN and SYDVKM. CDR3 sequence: CASTIGQGDEKLFF. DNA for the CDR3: TGTGCCAGCACCATAGGGCAGGGAGACGAAAAACTGTTTTTT.

The CDR3 spells CASSESGIRRTGELFF. CDR3 bases: TGCGCCAGCAGTGAGTCCGGGATCCGCCGGACCGGGGAGCTGTTTTTT. The chain links TRBV10-2 to TRBJ2-2; perhaps TRBD2 as D (5 bases). CDR1 and CDR2 (germline): WSHSY, SAAADI. The CDR3 runs 16 residues. V was pared by 0 bases and J by 5 bases, with 13 bases between.

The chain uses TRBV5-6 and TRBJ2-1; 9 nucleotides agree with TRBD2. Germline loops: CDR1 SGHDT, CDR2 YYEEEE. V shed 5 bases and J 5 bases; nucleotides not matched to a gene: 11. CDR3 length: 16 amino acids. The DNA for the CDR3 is TGTGCCAGCAGTCGCGGGGGGGCCGATCGGGACAATGAGCAGTTCTTC. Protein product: CASSRGGADRDNEQFF.

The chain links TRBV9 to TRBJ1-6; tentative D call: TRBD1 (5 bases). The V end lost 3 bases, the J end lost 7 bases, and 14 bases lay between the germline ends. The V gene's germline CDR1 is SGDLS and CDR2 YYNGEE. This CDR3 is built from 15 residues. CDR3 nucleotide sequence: TGTGCCAGCAGCGAAGATTCAGGGTCCAATTCACCCCTCCACTTT. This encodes CASSEDSGSNSPLHF.

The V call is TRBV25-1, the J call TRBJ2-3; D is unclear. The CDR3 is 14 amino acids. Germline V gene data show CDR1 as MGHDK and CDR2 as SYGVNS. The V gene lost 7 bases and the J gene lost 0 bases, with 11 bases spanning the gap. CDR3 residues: CASTPPPSTDTQYF. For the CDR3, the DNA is TGTGCCAGCACCCCCCCACCTAGCACAGATACGCAGTATTTT. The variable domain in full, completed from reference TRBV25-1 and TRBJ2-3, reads EADIYQTPRYLVIGTGKKITLECSQTMGHDKMYWYQQDPGMELHLIHYSYGVNSTEKGDLSSESTVSRIRTEHFPLTLESARPSHTSQYLCASTPPPSTDTQYFGPGTRLTVL.

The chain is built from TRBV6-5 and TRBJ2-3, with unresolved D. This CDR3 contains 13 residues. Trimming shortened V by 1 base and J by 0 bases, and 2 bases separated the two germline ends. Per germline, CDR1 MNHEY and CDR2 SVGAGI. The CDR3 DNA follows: TGTGCCAGCAGTTACTATAGCACAGATACGCAGTATTTT. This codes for CASSYYSTDTQYF.

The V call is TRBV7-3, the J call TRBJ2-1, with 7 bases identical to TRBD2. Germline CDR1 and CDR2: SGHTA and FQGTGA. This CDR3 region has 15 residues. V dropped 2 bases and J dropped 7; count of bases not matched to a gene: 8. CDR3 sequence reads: CASSLSGRPGNEQFF. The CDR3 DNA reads TGTGCCAGCAGCTTATCCGGGAGGCCGGGTAATGAGCAGTTCTTC. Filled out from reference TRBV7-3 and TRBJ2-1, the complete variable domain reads GAGVSQTPSNKVTEKGKYVELRCDPISGHTALYWYRQSLGQGPEFLIYFQGTGAADDSGLPNDRFFAVRPEGSVSTLKIQRTERGDSAVYLCASSLSGRPGNEQFFGPGTRLTVL.

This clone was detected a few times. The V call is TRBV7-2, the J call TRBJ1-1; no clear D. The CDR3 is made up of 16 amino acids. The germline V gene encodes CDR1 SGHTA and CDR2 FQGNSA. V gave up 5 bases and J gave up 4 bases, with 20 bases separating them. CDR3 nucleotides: TGTGCCAGCAGCGCGGGTGGAATTACGAGGGCCACTGAAGCTTTCTTT. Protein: CASSAGGITRATEAFF.